Listed here are 13 T cell receptor beta chains from one sample, sequenced in a study of memory CD4+ T cells and cytomegalovirus serostatus. Data came from immunoSEQ multiplex PCR; TCRdb stores just in-frame clones and leaves some out. This sample has tens of thousands of clones, with 83% found just once. The sort gate was single viable CD3+CD4+CD8-CD45RO+ cells for memory CD4+ T cells. The source material was memory CD4+ T cells from blood. The receptors come from an adult in good health and CMV-seropositive.

V usage is TRBV9 and J usage is TRBJ1-2; TRBD1 aligns across 8 bases. Germline V gene data show CDR1 as SGDLS and CDR2 as YYNGEE. V shed 3 bases and J 7 bases; nucleotides not matched to a gene: 8. This CDR3 comprises 14 residues. CDR3 loop: CASSAGQVPSGYTF. Here the CDR3 DNA reads TGTGCCAGCAGCGCGGGACAGGTCCCGAGTGGCTACACCTTC. The entire variable domain, with the rest obtained from reference TRBV9 and TRBJ1-2, is as follows: DSGVTQTPKHLITATGQRVTLRCSPRSGDLSVYWYQQSLDQGLQFLIQYYNGEERAKGNILERFSAQQFPDLHSELNLSSLELGDSALYFCASSAGQVPSGYTFGSGTRLTVV.

This rearrangement joins TRBV11-2 to TRBJ2-1; tentative D call: TRBD2 (7 bases). Trimming removed 7 bases at V and 5 bases at J, with 18 bases between. Per germline, CDR1 SGHAT and CDR2 FQNNGV. This CDR3 spans 15 amino acids. The CDR3 DNA follows: TGTGCCAGCAAGACGATCCGGGGGGCGCACAATGAGCAGTTCTTC. Its protein product is CASKTIRGAHNEQFF.

The chain links TRBV7-2 to TRBJ1-5; 9 nucleotides align to TRBD1. J was trimmed by 8 bases and V by 5 bases; bases with no gene match: 7. The CDR3 length is 14 residues. Looked up from germline, CDR1 is SGHTA and CDR2 is FQGNSA. Written as DNA, the CDR3 is TGTGCCAGCAGCGCACAGGGGGCCTTTGAGCCCCAGCATTTT. Translated, it gives CASSAQGAFEPQHF.

The genes are TRBV20-1 and TRBJ1-1, with D perhaps TRBD1 (6 bases). Trimming stripped 6 bases from V and 11 bases from J, with 16 bases between. Germline loops: CDR1 DFQATT, CDR2 SNEGSKA (reference sequence). The CDR3 is 11 residues long. In DNA form, the CDR3 reads TGCAGTGCGGTCGGGGACAAGGGCGCTTTCTTT. Protein product: CSAVGDKGAFF.

The rearrangement uses TRBV7-8 and TRBJ1-1; a possible D gene is TRBD1 (5 bases). Between the trimmed V and J ends, which lost 5 bases and 1 base, there was a span of 23 bases. The CDR3 totals 18 residues. Germline CDR1 reads SGHVS; CDR2 reads FQNEAQ. The CDR3 reads CASSLRTTGYQTNTEAFF. The CDR3 region has the DNA TGTGCCAGCAGCCTACGGACTACAGGATACCAAACGAACACTGAAGCTTTCTTT.

The chain is built from TRBV5-1 and TRBJ1-3; D gene uncertain. V lost 0 bases to trimming and J lost 2 bases, with 6 bases between them. From germline, CDR1 is SGHRS and CDR2 YFSETQ. CDR3 length equals 14 residues. CDR3 DNA sequence: TGCGCCAGCAGCTTGGCCGATCCTGGAAACACCATATATTTT. Protein: CASSLADPGNTIYF.

The V and J genes are TRBV4-2 and TRBJ2-3; TRBD2 might be the D (6 bases). From germline, CDR1 is LGHNA and CDR2 YNFKEQ. The germline V and J ends were trimmed by 0 bases and 4 bases, with 11 bases remaining between them. The CDR3 extends over 15 amino acids. Written as DNA, the CDR3 is TGTGCCAGCAGCCAAGATCGGGGGAGCCCAGATACGCAGTATTTT. Translated, it gives CASSQDRGSPDTQYF.

The gene calls are TRBV27 and TRBJ2-7; tentatively, D is TRBD2 (6 bases). Germline assignment: CDR1 MNHEY and CDR2 SMNVEV (reference sequence). There are 15 residues in the CDR3. Trimming left V 1 base short and J 6 bases short, with 16 bases between. The CDR3 protein is CASSLFPEGRSEQYF. Here the CDR3 DNA reads TGTGCCAGCAGTTTATTTCCGGAGGGCCGGAGCGAGCAGTACTTC.

This sequence joins TRBV25-1 and TRBJ1-1; no clear D gene. CDR1 is MGHDK and CDR2 is SYGVNS in the germline V gene. This CDR3 is built from 14 residues. V lost 8 bases and J 0 bases, leaving 13 bases between the germline ends. CDR3: CASQALTMNTEAFF. The CDR3 nucleotides are TGTGCCAGCCAGGCGTTAACTATGAACACTGAAGCTTTCTTT.

The chain uses TRBV18 and TRBJ1-1, with 7 bases identical to TRBD1. J gave up 6 bases and V 2 bases, and 0 bases lay outside the gene matches. From germline, CDR1 is KGHSH and CDR2 LQKENI. This CDR3 region has 12 residues. CDR3 nucleotide sequence: TGTGCCAGCTCACCAGACAGGGCTGAAGCTTTCTTT. Its protein product is CASSPDRAEAFF.

This clone was seen once. The rearrangement uses TRBV29-1 and TRBJ1-1; no reliable D call. Germline-derived CDR1 and CDR2 are SQVTM and ANQGSEA. CDR3 length: 12 amino acids. The germline V and J ends were trimmed by 7 bases and 8 bases, with 17 bases remaining between them. DNA for the CDR3: TGCAGCGGAAGAGGGCCGTCCGGAGAAGCTTTCTTT. Protein: CSGRGPSGEAFF.

This clone has just a few counts. This chain links TRBV7-3 with TRBJ1-1; D perhaps matches TRBD1 (6 bases). The CDR3 contains 13 residues. CDR1 and CDR2 from the germline V gene are SGHTA and FQGTGA. Deletions cut 6 bases from V and 4 bases from J, with 12 bases between. Written as DNA, the CDR3 is TGTGCCAGCAGTACAGGGCCGAGCACTGAAGCTTTCTTT. It specifies CASSTGPSTEAFF.

The V gene is TRBV28, the J gene TRBJ1-1; no clear D. V lost 5 bases and J 3 bases, leaving 10 bases between the germline ends. This CDR3 has 13 residues. CDR1 and CDR2 (germline): MDHEN, SYDVKM. In nucleotides, the CDR3 is TGTGCCAGCAGTCTCCCAGGATACACTGAAGCTTTCTTT. Its translation: CASSLPGYTEAFF. The variable domain in full, with the rest retrieved from reference TRBV28 and TRBJ1-1, is DVKVTQSSRYLVKRTGEKVFLECVQDMDHENMFWYRQDPGLGLRLIYFSYDVKMKEKGDIPEGYSVSREKKERFSLILESASTNQTSMYLCASSLPGYTEAFFGQGTRLTVV.